This T cell receptor (beta chain) came from a study of T cells in localized non-small cell lung cancer. Study-level results: Sequencing involved a lone tumor region, leaving heterogeneity possible. In adjacent lung, a median around 52 of the top 100 tumor clones were found. The greatest T cell clonality was found in uninvolved adjacent lung (higher than in tumor). Elevated circulating T cell density in blood was associated with longer overall survival.

The table came from immunoSEQ multiplex PCR; TCRdb's copy has only in-frame clones and leaves some out. The sample records tens of thousands of clones, about 85% being singletons. In the case of this clone: Its specificity is not known.

This CDR3 spans 15 amino acids. The V and J ends lost 3 bases and 7 bases, in that order; junction bases with no gene match: 5. In germline, CDR1 is MRHNA, CDR2 SNTAGT. Sequenced here: peripheral blood, sampled before any cancer treatment. This chain links TRBV6-4 with TRBJ2-1; 11 bases fit TRBD2. This TCR derives from a woman aged 18 to 55 with stage III lung adenocarcinoma. CDR3 bases: TGTGCCAGCAGTGAAGTAGCGGGGGGGCGGAATGAGCAGTTCTTC. Encoded protein: CASSEVAGGRNEQFF.